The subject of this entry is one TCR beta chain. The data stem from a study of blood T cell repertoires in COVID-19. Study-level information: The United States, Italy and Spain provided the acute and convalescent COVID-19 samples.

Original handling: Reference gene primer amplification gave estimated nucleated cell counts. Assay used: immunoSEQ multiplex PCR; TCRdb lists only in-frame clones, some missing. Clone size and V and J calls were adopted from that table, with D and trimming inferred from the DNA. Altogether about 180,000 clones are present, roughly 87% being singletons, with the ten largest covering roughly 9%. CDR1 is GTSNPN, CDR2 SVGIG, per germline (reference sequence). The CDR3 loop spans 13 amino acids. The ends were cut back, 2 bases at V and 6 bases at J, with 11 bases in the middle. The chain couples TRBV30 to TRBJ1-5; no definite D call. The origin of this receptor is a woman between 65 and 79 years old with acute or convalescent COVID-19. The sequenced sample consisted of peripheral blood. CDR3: CAWSRERGQPQHF. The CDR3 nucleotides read TGTGCCTGGAGTCGGGAAAGAGGTCAGCCCCAGCATTTT.